This is a list of T cell receptor beta chains from one sample in a study. In TCRdb, the 5' RACE reads were re-called with MiXCR into one record per CDR3 protein. The sample shows roughly 8,400 distinct CDR3 sequences, less than 65% of them seen only once. Sequencing was done on a sample of tumor-infiltrating memory CD4+ T cells sorted from the breast tumor. These receptors originate from a female donor with breast cancer. Both conserved end residues are part of each CDR3. D genes are given only for firm matches. Clone size is shown for a subset of rows, as once, few, many or a class of expanded clone.

length	J	V	D	size	DNA	CDR3
14	TRBJ1-5	TRBV5-1	TRBD1	NA	TGCGCCAGCAGCTTGATGACAGGGGGTCAGCCCCAGCATTTT	CASSLMTGGQPQHF
14	TRBJ2-6	TRBV10-3	NA	NA	TGTGCCATCATGTCGGTAGTTGGGGCCAACGTCCTGACTTTC	CAIMSVVGANVLTF
15	TRBJ2-3	TRBV10-3	NA	NA	TGTGCCACCGGGGTAGGCGGGGGCCAGCGAGATACGCAGTATTTT	CATGVGGGQRDTQYF
14	TRBJ1-2	TRBV12-3/TRBV12-4	TRBD1	few	TGTGCCAGCAGTTTGCGGCAGGGGGCTTATGGCTACACCTTC	CASSLRQGAYGYTF
14	TRBJ2-7	TRBV15	TRBD2	once	TGTGCCACCAGCAGTCCCGGGACTAGCCTCGAGCAGTACTTC	CATSSPGTSLEQYF
15	TRBJ2-6	TRBV7-7	TRBD1	NA	TGTGCTAGCAGCCAGGGGGCTGGTGGGGCCAACGCCCTGACTTTC	CASSQGAGGANALTF
13	TRBJ1-2	TRBV20-1	TRBD1	NA	TGCAGTGCTTCGACCGACAGGGCAGGTGGCTACACCTTC	CSASTDRAGGYTF
13	TRBJ1-2	TRBV7-2	NA	NA	TGTGCCAGCAGCTTAGTTTCAGGGGACGGCTACACCTTC	CASSLVSGDGYTF
12	TRBJ2-5	TRBV29-1	TRBD2	NA	TGCAGCGTGAGACTAGCGGCAGAGACCCAGTACTTC	CSVRLAAETQYF
14	TRBJ1-1	TRBV7-2	NA	NA	TGTGCCAGCAGCATAAGGGATTCCGCCGCTGAAGCTTTCTTT	CASSIRDSAAEAFF
15	TRBJ1-6	TRBV20-1	NA	NA	TGCAGTGCTAGAGATCCGGTCAGGGATGTTTCACCCCTCCACTTT	CSARDPVRDVSPLHF
13	TRBJ2-1	TRBV5-1	NA	few	TGCGCCAGCAGCTTGGGCCAGCAGGCTGAGCAGTTCTTC	CASSLGQQAEQFF